This T cell receptor beta chain was obtained from a study of cytomegalovirus exposure and HLA in healthy donors. Across the whole study: Within the Caucasian-associated ancestry cluster were around 81% of the roughly 380 genotyped donors.

General study findings and limits: The study assumed roughly uniform donor sequencing depth for presence/absence analyses. The number of N-insertions in an Asian-associated ancestry cluster was reportedly below the approximately 700-donor mean in a later analysis.

With 60 Vbeta and 13 Jbeta primers, the PCR was carried out. TCRdb keeps only in-frame clones here, not all; method: immunoSEQ multiplex PCR. The sample shows 100,000 to 150,000 clones, 80% to 90% of them seen only once. This CDR3 has 16 amino acids. The V gene's germline CDR1 is SNHLY and CDR2 FYNNEI. V dropped 5 bases and J dropped 3; count of bases not matched to a gene: 8. Points on this clone: Its specificity is not known.

The clonotype comes from a man aged 50 or older in good health and CMV-seronegative. The sequenced material came from PBMCs. The V gene is TRBV2, the J gene TRBJ2-3; TRBD1 aligns across 10 bases. CDR3 sequence: CASSFLGTGVTDTQYF. Written as DNA, the CDR3 is TGTGCCAGCAGTTTTTTAGGGACAGGGGTAACAGATACGCAGTATTTT.